Reported below is one T cell receptor beta chain. Its antigen is as yet unknown. Sequencing used immunoSEQ multiplex PCR; TCRdb keeps in-frame clones, though not all of them. The sample carries 85,000 to 120,000 clones, around 83% recorded once. V was pared by 9 bases and J by 6 bases, with 21 bases between. The CDR3 has 15 amino acids. CDR1 is KGHDR and CDR2 is SFDVKD in the germline V gene. The entry originates in a study of T cell responses to AZD1222 COVID-19 vaccine. Across the whole study: Recipients boosted at about 4 weeks or about 12 weeks are pooled.

Overall study findings and caveats: Seropositive AZD1222 recipients at baseline numbered only five or six. Close to half of all spike-specific TCRs reportedly target regions of the variants that are unmutated. Most donors were white British and more were female, and clonal diversity was possibly underestimated.

The receptor comes from an adult in good health. Here the sequenced sample was peripheral blood, taken on day 0 of AZD1222 vaccination. The V call is TRBV24-1, the J call TRBJ2-3; the D gene is possibly TRBD2 (5 bases). The CDR3 protein is CATLRDIESKDTQYF. The CDR3 DNA reads TGTGCCACCCTCCGGGATATTGAGAGCAAGGATACGCAGTATTTT.